Shown below are 26 T cell receptor beta chains from a single sample sequenced in a study of T cell repertoires in ileal Crohn's disease. Some clones are missing from TCRdb's copy, which holds only in-frame ones; the method was immunoSEQ multiplex PCR. The sample has 15,000 or so clones; about 92% are singletons. The sample comprised ileal tissue. These receptors came from an adult with Crohn's disease.

The chain carries TRBV11-1 and TRBJ1-1; D is unresolved. CDR1 is SGHAT, CDR2 FQDESV, per germline (reference sequence). V lost 6 bases to trimming and J lost 5 bases, with 16 bases between them. This CDR3 has 14 amino acids. CDR3 sequence reads: CASSHIFPGTEAFF. The DNA for the CDR3 is TGTGCCAGCAGTCATATATTCCCGGGGACTGAAGCTTTCTTT.

The chain has TRBV30 and TRBJ2-7, with TRBD2 as a possible D gene (6 bases). This CDR3 is built from 13 residues. V was shortened by 5 bases and J by 0 bases, with 11 bases between the two germline ends. The germline gives CDR1 GTSNPN, CDR2 SVGIG (reference sequence). In DNA form, the CDR3 reads TGTGCCTGGGTGGCGGGAAACTCCTACGAGCAGTACTTC. Translating gives CAWVAGNSYEQYF.

This chain uses TRBV5-6 with TRBJ1-5, with TRBD1 as a possible D gene (6 bases). V shed 0 bases and J shed 3 bases, with 10 bases lying between them. CDR1 is SGHDT and CDR2 is YYEEEE in the germline V gene. The CDR3 covers 15 residues. The CDR3 is CASSLGRQDNQPQHF. The CDR3 DNA reads as TGTGCCAGCAGCTTGGGGAGACAGGACAATCAGCCCCAGCATTTT.

The V gene is TRBV2, the J gene TRBJ1-6; D remains unclear. CDR1 SNHLY and CDR2 FYNNEI come from the germline V gene. The length of the CDR3 is 13 residues. V lost 3 bases to trimming and J lost 15 bases, with 15 bases between them. The chain's CDR3 is CASSDIVASGLHF. The CDR3 coding sequence is TGTGCCAGCAGTGATATAGTGGCCTCGGGCCTCCACTTT.

The table lists this clone with a count of one. This chain links TRBV7-8 with TRBJ2-1; D gene uncertain. CDR3 length equals 11 residues. Germline V gives CDR1 SGHVS, CDR2 FQNEAQ. Trimming cost V 5 bases and J 7 bases, with 6 bases left between them. The CDR3 spells CASSPRNEQFF. In nucleotides, the CDR3 is TGTGCCAGCAGCCCTAGAAATGAGCAGTTCTTC.

This clone was seen once. This sequence joins TRBV6-6 and TRBJ1-3, with a tentative D call TRBD1 (5 bases). The CDR3 spans 15 residues. V shed 6 bases and J shed 3 bases, with 15 bases lying between them. CDR1 is MNHNY and CDR2 is SVGAGI in the germline V gene (reference sequence). Written as DNA, the CDR3 is TGTGCCAGCAGCTACGGGTCCAGGGTTGGAAACACCATATATTTT. It encodes CASSYGSRVGNTIYF.

The chain is built from TRBV15 and TRBJ2-1, with D hard to call. Per germline, CDR1 LNHNV and CDR2 YYDKDF (reference sequence). CDR3 size: 13 residues. The V and J ends lost 4 bases and 7 bases respectively, with 11 bases between them. The CDR3 bases are TGTGCCACCAGCACCCGACTGGATAATGAGCAGTTCTTC. Translation gives CATSTRLDNEQFF.

V is TRBV7-7 and J is TRBJ2-1; tentatively, D is TRBD1 (5 bases). The CDR3 runs to 16 residues. Germline CDR1 SSHAT, CDR2 FNYEAQ (reference sequence). V dropped 4 bases and J dropped 2 bases, with 15 bases sitting between them. The CDR3 protein is CASSSGPPRAYNEQFF. Here the CDR3 DNA reads TGTGCCAGCAGCTCAGGGCCCCCAAGGGCCTACAATGAGCAGTTCTTC.

The chain is built from TRBV7-3 and TRBJ2-2; TRBD2 agrees at 12 bases. CDR1 and CDR2 (germline): SGHTA, FQGTGA. Trimming removed 1 base from V and 4 bases from J; junction bases left unmatched: 4. This CDR3 contains 17 residues. DNA for the CDR3: TGTGCCAGCAGCTTAATGCCTAGCGGGGGGGTCACCGGGGAGCTGTTTTTT. It encodes CASSLMPSGGVTGELFF.

This clone was counted a single time. V gene TRBV7-9 combines with J gene TRBJ2-1; TRBD2 might be the D (5 bases). Looked up from germline, CDR1 is SEHNR and CDR2 is FQNEAQ (reference sequence). This CDR3 spans 15 amino acids. The V and J ends lost 5 bases and 2 bases respectively, with 13 bases between them. This CDR3 is CASSPRGSAYNEQFF. The CDR3 nucleotides are TGTGCCAGCAGCCCTCGGGGTAGCGCCTACAATGAGCAGTTCTTC.

CDR3 nucleotides: TGTGCCAGCAGCTTCTTGGACAGGACCGGGGAGCTGTTTTTT. Its translation: CASSFLDRTGELFF. V is TRBV5-6 and J is TRBJ2-2; 7 bases agree with TRBD1. The CDR3 has 14 residues. The V and J ends lost 2 bases and 5 bases, in that order; junction bases with no gene match: 3. Germline V gene lookup returns CDR1 SGHDT and CDR2 YYEEEE.

Points on this clone: The sample contains more than one DNA sequence encoding this CDR3. The rearrangement links TRBV7-3 to TRBJ2-3; 8 positions match TRBD2. The CDR3 totals 13 residues. The germline V gene encodes CDR1 SGHTA and CDR2 FQGTGA. Trimming took 3 bases from V and 6 from J; bases not matched to a gene: 2. The CDR3: CASSFGGGDTQYF. CDR3 DNA sequence: TGTGCCAGCAGCTTTGGCGGGGGGGATACGCAGTATTTT.

The genes are TRBV9 and TRBJ1-3; TRBD1 aligns across 7 bases. Germline V gives CDR1 SGDLS, CDR2 YYNGEE. CDR3 size: 13 residues. The V segment lost 3 bases and the J segment 4 bases; nucleotides outside the gene matches: 1. CDR3 DNA: TGTGCCAGCAGCGCGACAGGGGGAAACACCATATATTTT. Translated, it gives CASSATGGNTIYF. Variable domain in full (rest from reference TRBV9 and TRBJ1-3): DSGVTQTPKHLITATGQRVTLRCSPRSGDLSVYWYQQSLDQGLQFLIQYYNGEERAKGNILERFSAQQFPDLHSELNLSSLELGDSALYFCASSATGGNTIYFGEGSWLTVV.

The chain recombines TRBV2 with TRBJ2-1; TRBD2 matches 16 bases. CDR3 length equals 18 residues. Germline V lookup: CDR1 SNHLY, CDR2 FYNNEI. Trimming at V came to 3 bases and at J to 6 bases, leaving 8 bases not matched to a gene. CDR3 DNA sequence: TGTGCCAGCAGTGAGGGACTAGCGGGGGGGCCTTATTCCAATGAGCAGTTCTTC. This codes for CASSEGLAGGPYSNEQFF. The full variable domain, completed using reference TRBV2 and TRBJ2-1, is EPEVTQTPSHQVTQMGQEVILRCVPISNHLYFYWYRQILGQKVEFLVSFYNNEISEKSEIFDDQFSVERPDGSNFTLKIRSTKLEDSAMYFCASSEGLAGGPYSNEQFFGPGTRLTVL.

The rearrangement uses TRBV20-1 and TRBJ1-1; no clear D. V lost 6 bases to trimming and J lost 0 bases, with 5 bases between them. The CDR3 sequence is 11 residues long. Germline V gene sequence: CDR1 DFQATT, CDR2 SNEGSKA (reference sequence). The CDR3 DNA reads TGCAGTGCGCCAGTGAACACTGAAGCTTTCTTT. This gives the protein CSAPVNTEAFF.

This rearrangement joins TRBV7-3 to TRBJ2-2; 7 bases are shared with TRBD2. This CDR3 spans 15 amino acids. Germline V gene data show CDR1 as SGHTA and CDR2 as FQGTGA. V trimming: 3 bases; J trimming: 2 bases; junction bases outside the gene matches: 3. The CDR3 region is CASSFSGANTGELFF. The CDR3 bases are TGTGCCAGCAGCTTCAGCGGGGCAAACACCGGGGAGCTGTTTTTT. Supplemented by reference TRBV7-3 and TRBJ2-2, the full variable domain reads GAGVSQTPSNKVTEKGKYVELRCDPISGHTALYWYRQSLGQGPEFLIYFQGTGAADDSGLPNDRFFAVRPEGSVSTLKIQRTERGDSAVYLCASSFSGANTGELFFGEGSRLTVL.

The V call is TRBV29-1, the J call TRBJ1-2; D might be TRBD1 (6 bases). The CDR3 contains 12 residues. The V end was cut by 8 bases, the J end by 7 bases, with 17 bases between. Germline CDR1 and CDR2: SQVTM and ANQGSEA. CDR3 amino acids: CSWKDRFGGYTF. The DNA of the CDR3 is TGCAGCTGGAAAGACAGGTTCGGTGGCTACACCTTC.

The chain combines TRBV7-6 with TRBJ1-1; D is uncertain. Trimming took 1 base from V and 1 from J, leaving 10 bases between them. Germline assignment: CDR1 SGHVS and CDR2 FNYEAQ. The CDR3 is 15 residues long. The CDR3 here is CASSLGWSRNTEAFF. CDR3 nucleotide sequence: TGTGCCAGCAGCTTAGGATGGTCCAGGAACACTGAAGCTTTCTTT.

The chain uses TRBV10-2 and TRBJ1-4; 7 bases align to TRBD1. CDR1 WSHSY and CDR2 SAAADI come from the germline V gene. There are 15 residues in the CDR3. V gave up 3 bases and J gave up 7 bases; unmatched junction bases: 8. CDR3 loop: CASSELDRRGEKLFF. CDR3 DNA sequence: TGCGCCAGCAGTGAACTGGACAGGAGGGGTGAAAAACTGTTTTTT.

This chain joins TRBV10-2 and TRBJ2-7; TRBD2 matches at 9 bases. This CDR3 spans 15 amino acids. V lost 3 bases, J lost 1 base, and 4 bases stayed unmatched. Germline CDR1 WSHSY, CDR2 SAAADI. The CDR3, as DNA: TGCGCCAGCAGTGATATGGGACTAGCTTCCTACGAGCAGTACTTC. It specifies CASSDMGLASYEQYF.

This chain connects TRBV2 to TRBJ1-1, with TRBD1 identical over 7 bases. The ends lost 8 bases at V and 5 bases at J; junction bases unmatched: 5. Germline V gives CDR1 SNHLY, CDR2 FYNNEI. The CDR3 spans 12 residues. CDR3 sequence reads: CASGLTGTEAFF. The CDR3 bases are TGTGCCAGCGGATTGACAGGGACTGAAGCTTTCTTT.

V is TRBV27 and J is TRBJ2-3; no reliable D call. Between the trimmed V and J ends, which lost 2 bases and 0 bases, there was a span of 15 bases. The CDR3 spans 17 residues. The V gene's germline CDR1 is MNHEY and CDR2 SMNVEV (reference sequence). CDR3 sequence (DNA): TGTGCCAGCAGTTTAGGGCATGGCGTCTCTAGCACAGATACGCAGTATTTT. Protein product: CASSLGHGVSSTDTQYF.

The rearrangement uses TRBV21-1 and TRBJ2-4; TRBD2 was called by the table and not checked on the DNA. TRBV21-1 is noted as a pseudogene. There are 15 residues in the CDR3. The CDR3 DNA is TGTGCCAGCAGCAAAGACCTCAGCGGCCTATCCATTCAGTACTTC. Amino acid sequence: CASSKDLSGLSIQYF.

The chain carries TRBV6-1 and TRBJ1-2, with no clear D. CDR3 length equals 13 residues. Trimming removed 4 bases at V and 0 bases at J, with 6 bases between. In germline, CDR1 is MNHNS, CDR2 SASEGT. The CDR3 coding sequence is TGTGCCAGCAGTGGCAGGACTAACTATGGCTACACCTTC. Protein product: CASSGRTNYGYTF.

The chain combines TRBV11-2 with TRBJ2-7, with 7 bases that match TRBD1. There are 16 residues in the CDR3. J lost 5 bases, V lost 5 bases, and 15 bases had no gene match. Germline V gives CDR1 SGHAT, CDR2 FQNNGV. The CDR3 region is CASSRTGDLGVDEQYF. DNA of the CDR3: TGTGCCAGCAGCCGAACAGGGGATCTCGGGGTGGACGAGCAGTACTTC.

The CDR3 reads CASSQERGARGEAFF. The CDR3 DNA sequence: TGCGCCAGCAGCCAAGAACGGGGGGCGCGAGGTGAAGCTTTCTTT. V usage is TRBV4-1 and J usage is TRBJ1-1, with D perhaps TRBD1 (6 bases). Germline V gene data show CDR1 as MGHRA and CDR2 as YSYEKL. Trimming removed 0 bases from V and 7 bases from J, with 15 bases in between. The length of the CDR3 is 15 residues.